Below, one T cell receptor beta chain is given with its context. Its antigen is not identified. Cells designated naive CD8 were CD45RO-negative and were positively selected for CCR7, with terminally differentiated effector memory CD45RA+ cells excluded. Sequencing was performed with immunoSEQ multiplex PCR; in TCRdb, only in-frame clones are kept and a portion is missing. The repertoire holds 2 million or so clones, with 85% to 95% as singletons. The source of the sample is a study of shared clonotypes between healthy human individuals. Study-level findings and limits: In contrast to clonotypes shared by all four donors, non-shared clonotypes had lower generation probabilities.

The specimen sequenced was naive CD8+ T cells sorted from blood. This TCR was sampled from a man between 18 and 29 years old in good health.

CDR3 sequence reads: CASSNLGRVPRAKNIQYF. The CDR3 DNA is TGTGCCAGCAGCAATTTAGGCCGGGTACCCAGAGCCAAAAACATTCAGTACTTC. The V gene is TRBV21-1, the J gene TRBJ2-4; the table's D call, TRBD2, has no DNA check behind it. TRBV21-1 is deemed a pseudogene. The CDR3 loop spans 18 amino acids.